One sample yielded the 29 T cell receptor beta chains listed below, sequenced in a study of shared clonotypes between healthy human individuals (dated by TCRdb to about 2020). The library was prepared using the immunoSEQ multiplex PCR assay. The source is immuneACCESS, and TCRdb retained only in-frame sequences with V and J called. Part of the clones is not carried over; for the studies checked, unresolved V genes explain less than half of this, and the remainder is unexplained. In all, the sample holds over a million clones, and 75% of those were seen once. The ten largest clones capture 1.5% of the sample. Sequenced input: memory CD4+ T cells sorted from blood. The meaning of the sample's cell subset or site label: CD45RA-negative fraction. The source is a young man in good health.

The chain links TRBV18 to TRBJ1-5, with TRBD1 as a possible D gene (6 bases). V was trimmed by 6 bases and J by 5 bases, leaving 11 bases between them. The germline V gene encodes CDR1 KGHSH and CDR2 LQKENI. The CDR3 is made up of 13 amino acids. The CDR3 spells CASSTGRDQPQHF. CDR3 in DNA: TGTGCCAGCTCTACAGGGAGAGATCAGCCCCAGCATTTT.

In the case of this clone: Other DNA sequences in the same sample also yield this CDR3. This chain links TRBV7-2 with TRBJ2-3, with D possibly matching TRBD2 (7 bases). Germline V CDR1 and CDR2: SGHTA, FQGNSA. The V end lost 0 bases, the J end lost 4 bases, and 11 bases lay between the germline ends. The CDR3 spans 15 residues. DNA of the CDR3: TGTGCCAGCAGCTTAGCGGGGGGGCCGGCAGATACGCAGTATTTT. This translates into CASSLAGGPADTQYF.

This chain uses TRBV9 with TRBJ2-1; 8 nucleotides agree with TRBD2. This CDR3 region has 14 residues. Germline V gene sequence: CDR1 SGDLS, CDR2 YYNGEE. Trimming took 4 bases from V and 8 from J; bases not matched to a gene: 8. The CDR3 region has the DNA TGTGCCAGCAGCCCTAGCGGGCTAGCGGATGAGCAGTTCTTC. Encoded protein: CASSPSGLADEQFF.

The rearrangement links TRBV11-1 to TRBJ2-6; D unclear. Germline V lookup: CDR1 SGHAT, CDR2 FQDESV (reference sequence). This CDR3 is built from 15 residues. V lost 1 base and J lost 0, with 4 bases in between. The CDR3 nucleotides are TGTGCCAGCAGCTTAGTCAACTCTGGGGCCAACGTCCTGACTTTC. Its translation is CASSLVNSGANVLTF.

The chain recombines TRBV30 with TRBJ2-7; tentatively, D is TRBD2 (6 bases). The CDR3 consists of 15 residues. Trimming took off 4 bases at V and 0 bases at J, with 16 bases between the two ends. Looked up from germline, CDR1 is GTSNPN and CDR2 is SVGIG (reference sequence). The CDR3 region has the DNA TGTGCCTGGACCGAACCCAGCGGGTTCTCCTACGAGCAGTACTTC. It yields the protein CAWTEPSGFSYEQYF.

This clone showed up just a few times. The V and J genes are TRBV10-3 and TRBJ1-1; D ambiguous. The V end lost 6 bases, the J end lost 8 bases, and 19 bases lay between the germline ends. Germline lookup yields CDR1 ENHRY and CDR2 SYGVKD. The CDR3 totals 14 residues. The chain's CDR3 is CAISERAFPTEAFF. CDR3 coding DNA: TGTGCCATCAGCGAGAGGGCCTTCCCCACGGAAGCTTTCTTT.

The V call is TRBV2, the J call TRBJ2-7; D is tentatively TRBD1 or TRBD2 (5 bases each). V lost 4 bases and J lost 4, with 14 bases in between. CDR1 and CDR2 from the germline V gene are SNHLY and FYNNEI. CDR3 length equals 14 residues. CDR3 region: CASSVGTGGYEQYF. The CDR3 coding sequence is TGTGCCAGCAGTGTTGGTACAGGAGGTTACGAGCAGTACTTC.

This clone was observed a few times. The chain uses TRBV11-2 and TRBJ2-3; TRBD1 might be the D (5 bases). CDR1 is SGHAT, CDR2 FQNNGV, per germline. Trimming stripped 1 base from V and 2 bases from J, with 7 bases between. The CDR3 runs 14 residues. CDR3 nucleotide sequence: TGTGCCAGCAGCTTAGGACAGAACACAGATACGCAGTATTTT. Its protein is CASSLGQNTDTQYF.

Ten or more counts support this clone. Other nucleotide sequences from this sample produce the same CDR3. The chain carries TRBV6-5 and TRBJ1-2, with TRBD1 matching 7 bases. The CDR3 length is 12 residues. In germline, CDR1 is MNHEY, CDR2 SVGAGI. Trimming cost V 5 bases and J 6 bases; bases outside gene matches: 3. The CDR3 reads CASSPTGNGYTF. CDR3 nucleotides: TGTGCCAGCAGTCCGACAGGGAATGGCTACACCTTC.

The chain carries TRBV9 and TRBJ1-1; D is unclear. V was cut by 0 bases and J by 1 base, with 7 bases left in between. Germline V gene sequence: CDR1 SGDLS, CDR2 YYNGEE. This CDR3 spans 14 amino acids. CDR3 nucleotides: TGTGCCAGCAGCGTAGTACTGAAGAACACTGAAGCTTTCTTT. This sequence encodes CASSVVLKNTEAFF.

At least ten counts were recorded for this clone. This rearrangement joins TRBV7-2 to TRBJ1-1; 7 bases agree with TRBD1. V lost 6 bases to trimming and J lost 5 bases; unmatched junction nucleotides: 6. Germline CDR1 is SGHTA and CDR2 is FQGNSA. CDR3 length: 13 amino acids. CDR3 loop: CASRDRLGTEAFF. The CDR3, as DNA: TGTGCCAGCAGGGACAGGCTGGGGACTGAAGCTTTCTTT. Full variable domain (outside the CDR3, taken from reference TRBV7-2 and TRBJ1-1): GAGVSQSPSNKVTEKGKDVELRCDPISGHTALYWYRQSLGQGLEFLIYFQGNSAPDKSGLPSDRFSAERTGGSVSTLTIQRTQQEDSAVYLCASRDRLGTEAFFGQGTRLTVV.

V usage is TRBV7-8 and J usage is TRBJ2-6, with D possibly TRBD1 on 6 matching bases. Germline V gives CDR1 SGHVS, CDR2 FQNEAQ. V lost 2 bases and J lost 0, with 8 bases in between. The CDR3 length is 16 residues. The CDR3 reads CASSLLGGSGANVLTF. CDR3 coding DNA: TGTGCCAGCAGCTTACTAGGGGGCTCTGGGGCCAACGTCCTGACTTTC.

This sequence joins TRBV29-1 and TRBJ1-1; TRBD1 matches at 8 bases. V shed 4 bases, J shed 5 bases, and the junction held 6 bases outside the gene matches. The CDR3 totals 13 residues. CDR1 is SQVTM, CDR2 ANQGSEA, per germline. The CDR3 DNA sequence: TGCAGCGTTGGCGACAGGGGAAGGACTGAAGCTTTCTTT. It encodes CSVGDRGRTEAFF.

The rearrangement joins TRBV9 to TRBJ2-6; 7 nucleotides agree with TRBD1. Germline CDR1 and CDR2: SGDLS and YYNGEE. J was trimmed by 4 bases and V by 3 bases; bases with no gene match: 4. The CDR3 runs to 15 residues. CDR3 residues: CASSGGGVGANVLTF. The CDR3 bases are TGTGCCAGCAGCGGAGGGGGCGTCGGGGCCAACGTCCTGACTTTC.

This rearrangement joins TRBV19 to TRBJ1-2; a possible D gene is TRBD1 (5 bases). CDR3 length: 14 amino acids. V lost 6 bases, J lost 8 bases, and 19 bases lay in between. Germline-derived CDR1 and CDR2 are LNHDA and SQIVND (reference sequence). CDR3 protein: CASRVTGGGSGYTF. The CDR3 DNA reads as TGTGCCAGTAGGGTGACGGGCGGGGGAAGCGGCTACACCTTC.

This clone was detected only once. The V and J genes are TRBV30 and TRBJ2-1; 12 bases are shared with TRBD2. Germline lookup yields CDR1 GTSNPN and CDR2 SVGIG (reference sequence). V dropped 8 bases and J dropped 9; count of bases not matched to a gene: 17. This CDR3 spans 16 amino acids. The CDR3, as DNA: TGTGCCCTACAGGGGGCGAGGACTAGCGGGAAGGTTGAGCAGTTCTTC. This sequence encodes CALQGARTSGKVEQFF.

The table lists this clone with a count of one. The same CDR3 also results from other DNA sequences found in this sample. Here the CDR3 reads CSARLTDTQYF. CDR3 bases: TGCAGTGCTAGACTCACAGATACGCAGTATTTT. V is TRBV20-1 and J is TRBJ2-3; the D is unclear. This CDR3 has 11 amino acids. Germline V gene data show CDR1 as DFQATT and CDR2 as SNEGSKA (reference sequence). Between the trimmed V and J ends, which lost 2 bases and 2 bases, there was a span of 2 bases.

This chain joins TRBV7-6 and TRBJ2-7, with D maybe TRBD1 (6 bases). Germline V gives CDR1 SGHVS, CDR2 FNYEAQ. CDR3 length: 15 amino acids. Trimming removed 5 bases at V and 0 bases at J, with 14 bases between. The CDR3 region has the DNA TGTGCCAGCAGCCACGGGCAGGGGTTCTCCTACGAGCAGTACTTC. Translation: CASSHGQGFSYEQYF.

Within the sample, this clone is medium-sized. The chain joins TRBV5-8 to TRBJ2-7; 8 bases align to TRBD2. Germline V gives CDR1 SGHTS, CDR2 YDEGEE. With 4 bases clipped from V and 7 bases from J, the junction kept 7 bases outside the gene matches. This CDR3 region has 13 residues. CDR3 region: CASSLSGSREQYF. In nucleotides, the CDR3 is TGTGCCAGCAGCCTCAGCGGGAGCAGGGAGCAGTACTTC.

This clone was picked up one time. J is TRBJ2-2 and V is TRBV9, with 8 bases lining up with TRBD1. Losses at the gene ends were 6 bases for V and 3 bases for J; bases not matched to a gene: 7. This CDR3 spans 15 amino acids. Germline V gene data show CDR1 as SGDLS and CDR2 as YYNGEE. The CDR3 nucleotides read TGTGCCAGCAACCAGGGGGCACAGGACACCGGGGAGCTGTTTTTT. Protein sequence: CASNQGAQDTGELFF.

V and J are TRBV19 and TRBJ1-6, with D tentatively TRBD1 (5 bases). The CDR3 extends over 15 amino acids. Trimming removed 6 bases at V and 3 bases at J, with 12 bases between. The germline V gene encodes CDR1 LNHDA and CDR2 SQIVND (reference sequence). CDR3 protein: CASRAGTGYNSPLHF. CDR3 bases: TGTGCCAGTAGGGCGGGGACTGGCTATAATTCACCCCTCCACTTT.

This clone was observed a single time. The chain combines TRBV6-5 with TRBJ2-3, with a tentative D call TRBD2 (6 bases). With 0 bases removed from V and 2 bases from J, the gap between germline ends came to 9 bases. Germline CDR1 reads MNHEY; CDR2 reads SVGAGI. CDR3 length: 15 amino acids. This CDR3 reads CASSYSGGDTDTQYF. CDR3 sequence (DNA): TGTGCCAGCAGTTACTCGGGGGGTGACACAGATACGCAGTATTTT.

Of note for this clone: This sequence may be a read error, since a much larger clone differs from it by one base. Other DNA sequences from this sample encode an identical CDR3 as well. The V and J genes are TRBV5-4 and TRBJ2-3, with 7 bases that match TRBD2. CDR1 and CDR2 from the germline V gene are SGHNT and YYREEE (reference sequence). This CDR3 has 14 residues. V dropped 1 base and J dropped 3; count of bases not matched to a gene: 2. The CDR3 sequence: CASSLYGGTDTQYF. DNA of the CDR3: TGTGCCAGCAGCTTGTACGGGGGGACAGATACGCAGTATTTT.

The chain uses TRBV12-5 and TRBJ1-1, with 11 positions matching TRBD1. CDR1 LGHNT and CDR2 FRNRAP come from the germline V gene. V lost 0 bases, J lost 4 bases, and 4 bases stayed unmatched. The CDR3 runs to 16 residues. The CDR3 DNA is TGTGCTAGTGGTTTGGTCCCCGGGACAGGGGGCACTGAAGCTTTCTTT. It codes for CASGLVPGTGGTEAFF.

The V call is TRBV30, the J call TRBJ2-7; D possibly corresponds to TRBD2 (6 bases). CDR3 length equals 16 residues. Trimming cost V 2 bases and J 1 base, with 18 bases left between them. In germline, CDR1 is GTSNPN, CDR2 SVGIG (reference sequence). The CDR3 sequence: CAWSTSSLRRSYEQYF. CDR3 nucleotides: TGTGCCTGGAGTACTAGCTCCCTCAGGCGGTCCTACGAGCAGTACTTC. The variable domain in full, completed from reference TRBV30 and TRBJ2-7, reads SQTIHQWPATLVQPVGSPLSLECTVEGTSNPNLYWYRQAAGRGLQLLFYSVGIGQISSEVPQNLSASRPQDRQFILSSKKLLLSDSGFYLCAWSTSSLRRSYEQYFGPGTRLTVT.

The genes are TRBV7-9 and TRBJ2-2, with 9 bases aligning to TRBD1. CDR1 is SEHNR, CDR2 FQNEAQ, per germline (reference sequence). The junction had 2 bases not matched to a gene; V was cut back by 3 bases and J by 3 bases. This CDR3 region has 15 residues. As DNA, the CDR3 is TGTGCCAGCAGCTTTGGGGACAGGGACACCGGGGAGCTGTTTTTT. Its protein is CASSFGDRDTGELFF.

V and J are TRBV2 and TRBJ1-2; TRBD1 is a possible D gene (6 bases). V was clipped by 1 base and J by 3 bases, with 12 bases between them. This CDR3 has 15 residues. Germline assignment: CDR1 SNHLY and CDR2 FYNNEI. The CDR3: CASSEEQGLYYGYTF. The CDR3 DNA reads TGTGCCAGCAGTGAAGAACAGGGCCTGTACTATGGCTACACCTTC.

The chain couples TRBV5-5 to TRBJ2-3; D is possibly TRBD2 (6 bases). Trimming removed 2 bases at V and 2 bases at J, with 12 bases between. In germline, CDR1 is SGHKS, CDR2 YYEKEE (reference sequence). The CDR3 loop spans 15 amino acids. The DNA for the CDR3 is TGTGCCAGCAGCTTATTCAGCGGGCCCACAGATACGCAGTATTTT. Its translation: CASSLFSGPTDTQYF.

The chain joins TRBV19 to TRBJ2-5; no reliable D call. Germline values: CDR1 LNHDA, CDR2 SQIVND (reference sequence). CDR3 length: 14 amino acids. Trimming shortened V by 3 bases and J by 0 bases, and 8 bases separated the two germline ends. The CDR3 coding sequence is TGTGCCAGTAGTATTGCTGCGGACCAAGAGACCCAGTACTTC. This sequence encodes CASSIAADQETQYF.